A single sample gave rise to the 27 T cell receptor beta chains below, sequenced in a study of CD8+ T cells in alopecia areata. Extracted RNA was reverse transcribed, and the resulting cDNA served as sequencing template. Profiled with immunoSEQ multiplex PCR; TCRdb holds only in-frame clones, not every one. The top ten clones hold around 3% of a sample with 150,000 to 200,000 clones, 60% to 70% of them seen once. Treatment described: oral pan-JAK inhibitor, 5-10 mg twice daily. Sequenced material: CD4+ T cells sorted from blood, taken at week 4, from a patient treated with tofacitinib. These TCRs come from a human donor with alopecia areata.

About this clone: In the same sample, other DNA sequences code for this CDR3. The genes are TRBV5-1 and TRBJ2-5; tentative D call: TRBD1 (6 bases). With 0 bases removed from V and 1 base from J, the gap between germline ends came to 7 bases. Per the germline V gene, CDR1 is SGHRS and CDR2 is YFSETQ. There are 14 residues in the CDR3. The CDR3 spells CASSLEGGQETQYF. In DNA, the CDR3 is TGCGCCAGCAGCTTGGAAGGGGGCCAAGAGACCCAGTACTTC. Supplemented by reference TRBV5-1 and TRBJ2-5, the full variable domain reads KAGVTQTPRYLIKTRGQQVTLSCSPISGHRSVSWYQQTPGQGLQFLFEYFSETQRNKGNFPGRFSGRQFSNSRSEMNVSTLELGDSALYLCASSLEGGQETQYFGPGTRLLVL.

The V and J genes are TRBV30 and TRBJ1-6; tentative D call: TRBD1 (6 bases). Germline assignment: CDR1 GTSNPN and CDR2 SVGIG (reference sequence). The CDR3 runs to 13 residues. The V gene lost 2 bases and the J gene lost 8 bases, with 10 bases spanning the gap. DNA of the CDR3: TGTGCCTGGAGTACCACAGGGTATTCACCCCTCCACTTT. Its protein is CAWSTTGYSPLHF.

The V and J genes are TRBV14 and TRBJ1-4; D not resolved. Deletions cut 2 bases from V and 1 base from J, with 8 bases between. Looked up from germline, CDR1 is SGHDN and CDR2 is FVKESK. There are 15 residues in the CDR3. The CDR3 DNA reads as TGTGCCAGCAGCCAACTAGGGAGAACTAATGAAAAACTGTTTTTT. This sequence encodes CASSQLGRTNEKLFF. Full variable domain (rest looked up from reference TRBV14 and TRBJ1-4): EAGVTQFPSHSVIEKGQTVTLRCDPISGHDNLYWYRRVMGKEIKFLLHFVKESKQDESGMPNNRFLAERTGGTYSTLKVQPAELEDSGVYFCASSQLGRTNEKLFFGSGTQLSVL.

The chain employs TRBV11-2 and TRBJ2-5; the D gene is possibly TRBD2 (7 bases). CDR3 length: 16 amino acids. Per germline, CDR1 SGHAT and CDR2 FQNNGV. V dropped 0 bases and J dropped 7 bases, with 18 bases sitting between them. The CDR3 reads CASSLDLGGAIGTQYF. The CDR3 nucleotides are TGTGCCAGCAGCTTAGATCTAGGGGGGGCCATCGGGACCCAGTACTTC.

This clone was detected only once. The V call is TRBV29-1, the J call TRBJ1-4; tentative D call: TRBD1 (5 bases). V shed 7 bases and J shed 4 bases, with 13 bases lying between them. Per germline, CDR1 SQVTM and CDR2 ANQGSEA. The CDR3 has 13 residues. The chain's CDR3 is CSARGAGNEKLFF. The CDR3 nucleotides read TGCAGCGCCCGGGGCGCTGGTAATGAAAAACTGTTTTTT. The complete variable domain, with remaining parts taken from reference TRBV29-1 and TRBJ1-4, reads SAVISQKPSRDICQRGTSLTIQCQVDSQVTMMFWYRQQPGQSLTLIATANQGSEATYESGFVIDKFPISRPNLTFSTLTVSNMSPEDSSIYLCSARGAGNEKLFFGSGTQLSVL.

The chain uses TRBV30 and TRBJ1-5; D gene uncertain. CDR3 length equals 15 residues. The germline V gene encodes CDR1 GTSNPN and CDR2 SVGIG (reference sequence). Trimming left V 0 bases short and J 1 base short, with 10 bases between. This chain's CDR3 is CAWSVRGPSNQPQHF. The CDR3 coding sequence is TGTGCCTGGAGTGTAAGAGGGCCCAGCAATCAGCCCCAGCATTTT.

The chain combines TRBV5-1 with TRBJ1-4; 10 bases match TRBD1. V lost 5 bases, J lost 5 bases, and 9 bases stayed unmatched. CDR3 size: 16 residues. From germline, CDR1 is SGHRS and CDR2 YFSETQ. DNA for the CDR3: TGCGCCAGCAGTACCGGGACAGGGGTCCGGAATGAAAAACTGTTTTTT. As protein: CASSTGTGVRNEKLFF.

The count of this clone is one. This chain uses TRBV18 with TRBJ2-7; either TRBD1 or TRBD2 may fit D (6 bases each). Between the trimmed V and J ends, which lost 0 bases and 0 bases, there was a span of 9 bases. The CDR3 loop spans 15 amino acids. CDR1 is KGHSH and CDR2 is LQKENI in the germline V gene. The CDR3 nucleotides are TGTGCCAGCTCACCACCCGGGGGCCACTCCTACGAGCAGTACTTC. The encoded protein is CASSPPGGHSYEQYF.

The J gene is TRBJ1-5, the V gene TRBV30; 9 bases agree with TRBD1. This CDR3 has 17 amino acids. Germline V gene lookup returns CDR1 GTSNPN and CDR2 SVGIG (reference sequence). V was pared by 0 bases and J by 5 bases, with 11 bases of the junction left unmatched. The CDR3 is CAWSVGVYRGLDQPQHF. The CDR3 coding sequence is TGTGCCTGGAGTGTTGGAGTTTACAGGGGGCTTGATCAGCCCCAGCATTTT.

The V gene is TRBV7-8, the J gene TRBJ1-5; D unclear. Germline CDR1 is SGHVS and CDR2 is FQNEAQ. The length of the CDR3 is 15 residues. Deletions cut 1 base from V and 5 bases from J, with 12 bases between. In DNA form, the CDR3 reads TGTGCCAGCAGCTTAGTGGGCCAGCCCCATCAGCCCCAGCATTTT. It yields the protein CASSLVGQPHQPQHF.

This clone was observed a single time. The rearrangement joins TRBV5-1 to TRBJ2-7, with 7 bases that match TRBD1. The CDR3 has 15 amino acids. J was trimmed by 3 bases and V by 0 bases; bases with no gene match: 6. Germline CDR1 and CDR2: SGHRS and YFSETQ. The DNA of the CDR3 is TGCGCCAGCAGCTTGGGGCAGGGGGACCGCTACGAGCAGTACTTC. It codes for CASSLGQGDRYEQYF.

V gene TRBV6-5 combines with J gene TRBJ2-5; the D is unclear. V lost 2 bases and J lost 6, with 13 bases in between. The CDR3 runs to 14 residues. In germline, CDR1 is MNHEY, CDR2 SVGAGI. CDR3 nucleotides: TGTGCCAGCAGTTACGGGCCGACCCCACAGACCCAGTACTTC. Its translation is CASSYGPTPQTQYF.

This chain joins TRBV27 and TRBJ2-5; 9 positions match TRBD2. Germline-derived CDR1 and CDR2 are MNHEY and SMNVEV (reference sequence). V lost 5 bases to trimming and J lost 8 bases; unmatched junction nucleotides: 15. The CDR3 consists of 16 residues. This chain's CDR3 is CASSRLVSGGPGTQYF. The DNA of the CDR3 is TGTGCCAGCAGTCGATTGGTTAGCGGGGGTCCGGGAACCCAGTACTTC.

CDR3 nucleotides: TGTGCCAGCAGCTACCAGCGTAGCTCTGGGGCCAACGTCCTGACTTTC. Protein: CASSYQRSSGANVLTF. The V and J genes are TRBV7-2 and TRBJ2-6; no clear D. This CDR3 is 16 amino acids long. The V gene's germline CDR1 is SGHTA and CDR2 FQGNSA. Trimming cost V 4 bases and J 0 bases, with 10 bases left between them.

This clone was observed a handful of times. The V gene is TRBV5-8, the J gene TRBJ2-1; TRBD2 is a possible D gene (5 bases). The CDR3 is 15 residues long. The V gene's germline CDR1 is SGHTS and CDR2 YDEGEE. V dropped 4 bases and J dropped 0 bases, with 11 bases sitting between them. This CDR3 is CASSKTRVSYNEQFF. CDR3 bases: TGTGCCAGCAGCAAAACTAGGGTCTCCTACAATGAGCAGTTCTTC.

V is TRBV2 and J is TRBJ2-2; D gene ambiguous. Between the trimmed V and J ends, which lost 1 base and 13 bases, there was a span of 10 bases. The CDR3 totals 12 residues. Germline CDR1 SNHLY, CDR2 FYNNEI. The CDR3 spells CASSEDSWGLFF. The CDR3 region has the DNA TGTGCCAGCAGTGAAGATTCCTGGGGGCTGTTTTTT.

This clone was detected a few times. Other DNA sequences from this sample encode an identical CDR3 as well. The V gene is TRBV7-9, the J gene TRBJ2-2, with TRBD1 identical over 8 bases. In germline, CDR1 is SEHNR, CDR2 FQNEAQ (reference sequence). The CDR3 runs 15 residues. V shed 7 bases and J 1 base; nucleotides not matched to a gene: 5. CDR3 region: CASTPGTGNTGELFF. Here the CDR3 DNA reads TGTGCCAGCACCCCCGGGACAGGGAACACCGGGGAGCTGTTTTTT. The whole variable domain, filled in from reference TRBV7-9 and TRBJ2-2, reads DTGVSQNPRHKITKRGQNVTFRCDPISEHNRLYWYRQTLGQGPEFLTYFQNEAQLEKSRLLSDRFSAERPKGSFSTLEIQRTEQGDSAMYLCASTPGTGNTGELFFGEGSRLTVL.

The CDR3 DNA reads as TGTGCCTGGAGTGTCGGGGTGACAGGGGCCCTCTACGAGCAGTACTTC. It yields the protein CAWSVGVTGALYEQYF. The chain uses TRBV30 and TRBJ2-7; 8 positions match TRBD1. CDR1 and CDR2 (germline): GTSNPN, SVGIG (reference sequence). V was clipped by 0 bases and J by 3 bases; unmatched bases: 10. This CDR3 spans 16 amino acids. The full variable domain, rest sourced from reference TRBV30 and TRBJ2-7, is SQTIHQWPATLVQPVGSPLSLECTVEGTSNPNLYWYRQAAGRGLQLLFYSVGIGQISSEVPQNLSASRPQDRQFILSSKKLLLSDSGFYLCAWSVGVTGALYEQYFGPGTRLTVT.

This rearrangement joins TRBV14 to TRBJ1-1, with TRBD1 matching 7 bases. With V trimmed by 0 bases and J by 4 bases, 2 bases remained unmatched. Germline-derived CDR1 and CDR2 are SGHDN and FVKESK. The CDR3 runs to 14 residues. The CDR3 DNA reads as TGTGCCAGCAGCCAAGATTCAGGGGGCACTGAAGCTTTCTTT. It codes for CASSQDSGGTEAFF.

CDR3 nucleotide sequence: TGTGCCTGGAGTCAGGGGGGAAATTCACCCCTCCACTTT. It yields the protein CAWSQGGNSPLHF. The chain uses TRBV30 and TRBJ1-6; 7 bases are a match to TRBD1. The germline CDR1 and CDR2 sequences are GTSNPN and SVGIG (reference sequence). This CDR3 comprises 13 residues. V gave up 2 bases and J gave up 7 bases; unmatched junction bases: 2.

Concerning this clone itself: One end of the junction varies from germline; a read error may be responsible. The chain has TRBV7-7 and TRBJ2-3; possibly TRBD2 for D (5 bases). Per germline, CDR1 SSHAT and CDR2 FNYEAQ (reference sequence). The CDR3 consists of 13 residues. The CDR3 protein is CASSLASWDTQYF. As DNA, the CDR3 is TGTGCTAGCAGCTTAGCGTCGTGGGATACGCAGTATTTT.

The rearrangement links TRBV28 to TRBJ1-6; maybe TRBD1 (6 bases). There are 15 residues in the CDR3. Between the trimmed V and J ends, which lost 5 bases and 7 bases, there was a span of 15 bases. The germline V gene has CDR1 MDHEN and CDR2 SYDVKM. The CDR3 bases are TGTGCCAGCAGTACGCCGACAGGAGAGAATTCACCCCTCCACTTT. Translation: CASSTPTGENSPLHF.

This clone was counted between two and nine times. The chain recombines TRBV5-1 with TRBJ2-3; TRBD2 matches at 8 bases. Unmatched junction bases numbered 4, after V lost 0 bases and J lost 1 base. The CDR3 runs to 16 residues. CDR1 and CDR2 (germline): SGHRS, YFSETQ. DNA for the CDR3: TGCGCCAGCAGCTTGGTGGCGGGGGGACGCACAGATACGCAGTATTTT. The encoded protein is CASSLVAGGRTDTQYF. The full variable domain, rest sourced from reference TRBV5-1 and TRBJ2-3, is KAGVTQTPRYLIKTRGQQVTLSCSPISGHRSVSWYQQTPGQGLQFLFEYFSETQRNKGNFPGRFSGRQFSNSRSEMNVSTLELGDSALYLCASSLVAGGRTDTQYFGPGTRLTVL.

This clone occurred a few times. The rearrangement links TRBV29-1 to TRBJ1-5; tentatively, D is TRBD1 (6 bases). CDR1 is SQVTM and CDR2 is ANQGSEA in the germline V gene. This CDR3 is built from 12 residues. The V end was cut by 7 bases, the J end by 4 bases, with 11 bases between. CDR3 sequence: CSAQGQNQPQHF. DNA for the CDR3: TGCAGCGCCCAGGGACAAAATCAGCCCCAGCATTTT.

V usage is TRBV29-1 and J usage is TRBJ1-2; 8 bases fit TRBD1. The CDR3 has 14 residues. V lost 3 bases to trimming and J lost 4 bases; unmatched junction nucleotides: 7. Germline V gene data show CDR1 as SQVTM and CDR2 as ANQGSEA. In DNA, the CDR3 is TGCAGCGTTGAGGGCAGGGGGCAAAGCTATGGCTACACCTTC. Its protein is CSVEGRGQSYGYTF.

The chain's CDR3 is CASSQNRGEEKLFF. The CDR3, as DNA: TGCGCCAGCAGCCAGAACAGGGGGGAGGAAAAACTGTTTTTT. This sequence joins TRBV4-3 and TRBJ1-4; 8 nucleotides agree with TRBD1. The CDR3 is made up of 14 amino acids. The junction had 5 bases not matched to a gene; V was cut back by 3 bases and J by 8 bases. The germline gives CDR1 LGHNA, CDR2 YSLEER.

CDR3: CATSREGFQPQHF. The DNA for the CDR3 is TGTGCCACCAGCAGAGAAGGTTTCCAGCCCCAGCATTTT. The chain links TRBV15 to TRBJ1-5; D is uncertain. Germline lookup yields CDR1 LNHNV and CDR2 YYDKDF (reference sequence). The CDR3 is 13 amino acids. V gave up 0 bases and J gave up 7 bases, with 7 bases separating them.